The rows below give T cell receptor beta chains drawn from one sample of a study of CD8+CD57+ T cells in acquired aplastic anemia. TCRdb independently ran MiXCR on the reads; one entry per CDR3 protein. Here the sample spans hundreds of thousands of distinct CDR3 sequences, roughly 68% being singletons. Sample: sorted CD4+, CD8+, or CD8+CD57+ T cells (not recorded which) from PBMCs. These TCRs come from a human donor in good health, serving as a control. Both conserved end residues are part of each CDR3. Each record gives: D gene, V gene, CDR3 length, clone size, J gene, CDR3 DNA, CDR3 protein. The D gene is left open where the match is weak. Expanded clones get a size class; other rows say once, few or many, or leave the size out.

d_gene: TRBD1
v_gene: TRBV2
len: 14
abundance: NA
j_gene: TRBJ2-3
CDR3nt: TGTGCCAGCGCTTGTGACAGGGTGGCAGATACGCAGTATTTT
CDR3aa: CASACDRVADTQYF

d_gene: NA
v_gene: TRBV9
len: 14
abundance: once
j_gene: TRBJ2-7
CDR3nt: TGTGCCAGCAGCGTGTCGGGACTCGAGTACGAGCAGTACTTC
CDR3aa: CASSVSGLEYEQYF

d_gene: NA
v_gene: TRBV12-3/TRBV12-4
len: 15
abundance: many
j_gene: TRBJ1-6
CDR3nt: TGTGCCAGCAGTTTGGCGGGTCGCGGTAATTCACCCCTCCACTTT
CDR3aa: CASSLAGRGNSPLHF

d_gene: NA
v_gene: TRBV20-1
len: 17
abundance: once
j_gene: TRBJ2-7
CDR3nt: TGCAGTGCTAGATTAATAACGGCAGGGGTCAGCTCCTACGAGCAGTACTTC
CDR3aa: CSARLITAGVSSYEQYF

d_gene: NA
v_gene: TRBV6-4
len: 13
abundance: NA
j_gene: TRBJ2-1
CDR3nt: TGTGCCAGCCGACTTAGGGACAACAATGAGCAGTTCTTC
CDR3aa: CASRLRDNNEQFF

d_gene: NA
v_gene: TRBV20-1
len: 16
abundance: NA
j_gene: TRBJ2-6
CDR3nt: TGCAGTGCTACCGGGACGGGGATAGTCGGGGCCAACGTCCTGACTTTC
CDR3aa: CSATGTGIVGANVLTF

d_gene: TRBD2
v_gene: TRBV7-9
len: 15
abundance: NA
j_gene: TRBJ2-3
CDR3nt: TGTGCCAGCAGCTTAGCGGGGGAGGGCAAGGAAACACAGTATTTT
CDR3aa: CASSLAGEGKETQYF

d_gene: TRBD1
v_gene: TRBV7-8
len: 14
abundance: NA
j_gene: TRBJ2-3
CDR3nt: TGTGCCAGCAGCCAGAGGGACAGGGGAGAATCGCAGTACTTT
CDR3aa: CASSQRDRGESQYF

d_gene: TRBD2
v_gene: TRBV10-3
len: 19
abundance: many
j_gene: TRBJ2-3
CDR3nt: TGTGCCATCAGTGGGGTCCCGGGACTAGCGGGGGGGCTGGCGAATACGCAGTATTTT
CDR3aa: CAISGVPGLAGGLANTQYF

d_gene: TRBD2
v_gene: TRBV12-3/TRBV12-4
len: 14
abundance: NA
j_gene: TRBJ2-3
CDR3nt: TGTGCCAGCAGAGTGCGGGGGGCCACCGATACGCAGTATTTT
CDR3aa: CASRVRGATDTQYF

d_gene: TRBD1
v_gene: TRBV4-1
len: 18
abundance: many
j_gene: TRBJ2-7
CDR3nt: TGCGCCAGCAGCCCTCTCCGACAGGGAGATATTCTGGGGGACGAGCAGTACTTC
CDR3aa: CASSPLRQGDILGDEQYF

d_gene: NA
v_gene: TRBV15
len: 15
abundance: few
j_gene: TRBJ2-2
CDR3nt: TGTGCCACCAGCAGAGCCGGTCCGAACACCGGGGAGCTGTTTTTT
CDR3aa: CATSRAGPNTGELFF

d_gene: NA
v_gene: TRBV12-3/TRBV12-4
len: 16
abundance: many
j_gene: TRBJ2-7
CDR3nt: TGTGCCAGCAGTTGGGGCGCGACAAGTAGGGGCTCCGAGCAGTACTTC
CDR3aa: CASSWGATSRGSEQYF

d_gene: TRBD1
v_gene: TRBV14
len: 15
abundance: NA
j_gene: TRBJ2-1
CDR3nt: TGTGCCAGCAGCCCCGGACAGGACAACTACAATGAGCAGTTCTTC
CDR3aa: CASSPGQDNYNEQFF

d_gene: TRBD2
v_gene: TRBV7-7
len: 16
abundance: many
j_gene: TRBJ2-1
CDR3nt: TGTGCTAGCAGTCCTCTCTCTAGCGGGGGGGTATATGAGCAGTTCTTC
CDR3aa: CASSPLSSGGVYEQFF

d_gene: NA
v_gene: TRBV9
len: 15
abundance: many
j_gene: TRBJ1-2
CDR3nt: TGTGCCAGCAGCGTAGGTCCAGGGGTTGAGTATGGCTACACCTTC
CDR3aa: CASSVGPGVEYGYTF

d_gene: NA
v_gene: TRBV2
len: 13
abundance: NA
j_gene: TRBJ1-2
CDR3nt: TGTGCCAGCAGTGAAGCCGCCGTCTATGGCTACACCTTC
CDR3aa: CASSEAAVYGYTF

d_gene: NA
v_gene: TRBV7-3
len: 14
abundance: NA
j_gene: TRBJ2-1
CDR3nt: TGTGCCAGCAGACCCTCCGACCAAGAGACCCAGCACTTCTTC
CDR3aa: CASRPSDQETQHFF

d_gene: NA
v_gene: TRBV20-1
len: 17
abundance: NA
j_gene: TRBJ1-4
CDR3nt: TGCAGTGATAGAGATGACGCCTGGGGGCTAACTAATGAAAAACTGTTTTTT
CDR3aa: CSDRDDAWGLTNEKLFF

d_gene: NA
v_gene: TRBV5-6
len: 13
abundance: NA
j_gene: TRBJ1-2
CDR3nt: TGTGCCAGCGGCTCCGCCAGGGGCTATGGCTACACCTTC
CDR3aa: CASGSARGYGYTF

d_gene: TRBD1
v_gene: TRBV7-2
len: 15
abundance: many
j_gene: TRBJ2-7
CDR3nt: TGTGCCAGCAGCTTAGTCTCCGGGACAGACTACGAGCAGTACTTC
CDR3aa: CASSLVSGTDYEQYF

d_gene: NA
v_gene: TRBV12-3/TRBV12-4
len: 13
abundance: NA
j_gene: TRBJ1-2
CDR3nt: TGTGCCAGCAGTTTTCAGGGGATGGCTGGCTACACCTTC
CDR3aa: CASSFQGMAGYTF

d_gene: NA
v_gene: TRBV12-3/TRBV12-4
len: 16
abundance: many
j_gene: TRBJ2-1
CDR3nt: NA
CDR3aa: CASILALAGARNEQFF